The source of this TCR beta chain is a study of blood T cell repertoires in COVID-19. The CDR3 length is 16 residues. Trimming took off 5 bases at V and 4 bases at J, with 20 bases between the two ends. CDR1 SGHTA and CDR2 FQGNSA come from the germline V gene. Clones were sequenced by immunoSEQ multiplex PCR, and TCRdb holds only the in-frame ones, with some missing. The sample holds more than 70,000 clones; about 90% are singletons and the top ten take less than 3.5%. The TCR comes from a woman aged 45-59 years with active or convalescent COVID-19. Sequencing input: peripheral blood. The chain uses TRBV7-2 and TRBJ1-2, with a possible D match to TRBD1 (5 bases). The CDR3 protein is CASSPRQPSRAYGYTF. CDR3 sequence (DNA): TGTGCCAGCAGCCCGAGACAGCCCTCTAGGGCCTATGGCTACACCTTC.